This T cell receptor (beta chain) was captured in a study of blood T cell repertoires in COVID-19. Whole-study context: The United States, Italy and Spain supplied acute and convalescent COVID-19 samples.

Trimming pared 3 bases from V and 5 bases from J, leaving 17 bases between. CDR1 LNHDA and CDR2 SQIVND come from the germline V gene (reference sequence). CDR3 length equals 16 residues. In the source study's methods: Nucleated cell number was recorded as an estimate derived from reference gene primer amplification. Sequencing used immunoSEQ multiplex PCR; TCRdb keeps in-frame clones, though not all of them. V, J and clone size were drawn from that table, and D and trimming were deduced from the DNA. Among some 50,000 clones listed, roughly 88% were seen once. The receptor comes from a human donor in a cohort sampled during active COVID-19. The sample was peripheral blood. This chain connects TRBV19 to TRBJ2-1, with a possible D match to TRBD2 (5 bases). In nucleotides, the CDR3 is TGTGCCAGTAGTATCGAGGGAACACGCCACGACAATGAGCAGTTCTTC. Its protein is CASSIEGTRHDNEQFF.